The sequence of this T cell receptor (beta chain) was determined in a study of blood T cell repertoires in COVID-19. Libraries were prepared by immunoSEQ multiplex PCR; TCRdb keeps only in-frame clonotypes and omits some of them. The data hold about 140,000 clones, with about 86% observed a single time. Germline loops: CDR1 LGHNT, CDR2 FRNRAP. The CDR3 is made up of 17 amino acids. Trimming took 6 bases from V and 3 from J; bases not matched to a gene: 14. This clonotype originated in a woman aged 60-70 years with acute or convalescent COVID-19. The gene calls are TRBV12-5 and TRBJ1-5; 7 positions match TRBD1. The specimen was peripheral blood. The CDR3 spells CASGPPGTARLNQPQHF. The CDR3 coding sequence is TGTGCTAGTGGACCCCCGGGGACAGCCCGCCTCAATCAGCCCCAGCATTTT.